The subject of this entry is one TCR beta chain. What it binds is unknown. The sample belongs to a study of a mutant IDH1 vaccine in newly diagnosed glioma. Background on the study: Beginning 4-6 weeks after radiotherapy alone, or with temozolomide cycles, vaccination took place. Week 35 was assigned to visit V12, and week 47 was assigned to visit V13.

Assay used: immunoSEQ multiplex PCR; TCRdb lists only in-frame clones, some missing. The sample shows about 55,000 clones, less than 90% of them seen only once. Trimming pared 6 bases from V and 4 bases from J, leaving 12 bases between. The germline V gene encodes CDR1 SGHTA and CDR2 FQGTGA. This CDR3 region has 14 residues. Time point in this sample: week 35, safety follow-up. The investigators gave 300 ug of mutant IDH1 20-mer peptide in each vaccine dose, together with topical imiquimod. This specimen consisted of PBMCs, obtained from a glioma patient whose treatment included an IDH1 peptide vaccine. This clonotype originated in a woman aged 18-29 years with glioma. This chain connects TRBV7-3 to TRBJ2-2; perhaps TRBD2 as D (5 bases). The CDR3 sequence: CASRLGSGTGELFF. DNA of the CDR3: TGTGCCAGCAGGTTAGGCAGCGGCACCGGGGAGCTGTTTTTT.